This T cell receptor beta chain was sequenced for a study of shared clonotypes between healthy human individuals. The wider study: Each donor's CD4 naive and CD4 memory cells filled three plates apiece, CD8 naive two, and CD8 memory one.

Selected positively for CCR7 and CD45RO-negative, naive CD8 cells excluded terminally differentiated effector memory CD45RA+ cells. Among the donors, all were Caucasian adults who lived in Nashville, Tennessee. Genomic DNA of every subset was divided equally among multiple immunoSEQ plates. The table came from immunoSEQ multiplex PCR; TCRdb's copy has only in-frame clones and leaves some out. Of about 700,000 clones detected, 92% appear once; the ten largest clones hold approximately 24%. V gave up 0 bases and J gave up 6 bases, with 12 bases separating them. The germline V gene encodes CDR1 SGDLS and CDR2 YYNGEE. The CDR3 contains 14 residues.

The chain combines TRBV9 with TRBJ1-2; D unresolved. The clonotype originates from a man under 40 in good health. Sequencing used naive CD8+ T cells sorted from blood. The CDR3 region is CASSVGVGGHGYTF. CDR3 DNA: TGTGCCAGCAGCGTAGGAGTAGGAGGCCATGGCTACACCTTC. Full variable domain (remainder filled in from reference TRBV9 and TRBJ1-2): DSGVTQTPKHLITATGQRVTLRCSPRSGDLSVYWYQQSLDQGLQFLIQYYNGEERAKGNILERFSAQQFPDLHSELNLSSLELGDSALYFCASSVGVGGHGYTFGSGTRLTVV.